The present entry profiles one T cell receptor (beta chain) with its context. Its target is not known. One to two pinch biopsies were taken from the rectum during colonoscopy. Sequencing was at survey level. Repertoires were generated with immunoSEQ multiplex PCR, while TCRdb's copy carries only in-frame clones and drops some. The sample shows approximately 22,000 clones, about 65% of them seen only once. The data originate from a study of pediatric ulcerative colitis. For the study at large: Ulcerative colitis patients had pancolitis or left-sided colitis, with confirming histology. General study points: Substantially fewer templates came from a couple of patients' blood samples. This repertoire reflects total lymphocytes rather than subpopulations like regulatory T cells.

Trimming stripped 0 bases from V and 2 bases from J, with 6 bases between. CDR1 and CDR2 from the germline V gene are SGDLS and YYNGEE. The CDR3 has 14 amino acids. The sequencing sample was made of gut tissue. The source is a boy aged 5-17 years with severe ulcerative colitis. The chain couples TRBV9 to TRBJ1-3; possibly TRBD1 for D (5 bases). The CDR3 nucleotides are TGTGCCAGCAGCGTAGGGGGGACTGGAAACACCATATATTTT. It codes for CASSVGGTGNTIYF.